This T cell receptor beta chain was found in a study of glioma-infiltrating T cells after dendritic cell vaccination. Some clones are missing from TCRdb's copy, which holds only in-frame ones; the method was immunoSEQ multiplex PCR. The top ten clones hold around 6% of a sample with just over 95,000 clones, approximately 80% of them seen once. The CDR3 loop spans 11 amino acids. Deletions cut 0 bases from V and 13 bases from J, with 9 bases between. Germline lookup yields CDR1 SNHLY and CDR2 FYNNEI. The clonotype was recovered from a human donor with glioblastoma. Source: blood, taken before dendritic cell vaccination. The V and J genes are TRBV2 and TRBJ1-2; D possibly corresponds to TRBD1 (5 bases). CDR3: CASSEAGATTF. CDR3 DNA sequence: TGTGCCAGCAGTGAAGCAGGGGCTACCACCTTC.